This passage covers 17 T cell receptor beta chains from one sample sequenced in a study of yellow fever vaccine responses in identical twins. TCRdb re-derived calls from the RT-PCR reads in MiXCR, one entry per CDR3 protein. The sample records approximately 15,000 distinct CDR3 sequences, 80% to 85% being singletons. The sample here was T cells from blood (PBMCs), unsorted or a sorted subset (not recorded which), taken before or after yellow fever vaccination (not recorded which). These receptors originate from a woman aged 18 to 35 who received the yellow fever vaccine.

This chain uses TRBV13 with TRBJ2-1; 9 positions match TRBD1. Per germline, CDR1 PRHDT and CDR2 FYEKMQ (reference sequence). J lost 7 bases, V lost 8 bases, and 12 bases had no gene match. The CDR3 runs to 15 residues. DNA of the CDR3: TGTGCCAGCCCTGCTAGGGACAGGGTAGGGAATGAGCAGTTCTTC. Translation: CASPARDRVGNEQFF.

V gene TRBV29-1 combines with J gene TRBJ1-1, with D possibly matching TRBD1 (6 bases). CDR3 length: 13 residues. CDR1 is SQVTM and CDR2 is ANQGSEA in the germline V gene. Trimming stripped 6 bases from V and 1 base from J, with 12 bases between. CDR3 in DNA: TGCAGCGTCACAGGGAACCCGAACACTGAAGCTTTCTTT. Protein: CSVTGNPNTEAFF. The whole variable domain, remainder taken from reference TRBV29-1 and TRBJ1-1, is SAVISQKPSRDICQRGTSLTIQCQVDSQVTMMFWYRQQPGQSLTLIATANQGSEATYESGFVIDKFPISRPNLTFSTLTVSNMSPEDSSIYLCSVTGNPNTEAFFGQGTRLTVV.

The rearrangement links TRBV20-1 to TRBJ1-4; 7 bases line up with TRBD1. The CDR3 spans 12 residues. V dropped 6 bases and J dropped 5; count of bases not matched to a gene: 3. The germline V gene has CDR1 DFQATT and CDR2 SNEGSKA (reference sequence). The CDR3 DNA reads as TGCAGTGCCGAGGGACAGAATGAAAAACTGTTTTTT. This encodes CSAEGQNEKLFF.

This clonotype was observed a few times. The V call is TRBV2, the J call TRBJ1-1; possible D gene TRBD1, 5 bases. The CDR3 totals 13 residues. Trimming left V 3 bases short and J 3 bases short, with 8 bases between. CDR1 is SNHLY and CDR2 is FYNNEI in the germline V gene. CDR3 DNA: TGTGCCAGCAGTGAGCAGGGAGACACTGAAGCTTTCTTT. This translates into CASSEQGDTEAFF.

The CDR3 bases are TGTGCCAGCAGCTCTGACATTGGGGCTTCGTACCAAGAGACCCAGTACTTC. This sequence encodes CASSSDIGASYQETQYF. The chain uses TRBV14 and TRBJ2-5, with D possibly TRBD1 on 5 matching bases. The CDR3 loop spans 17 amino acids. V lost 5 bases and J 0 bases, leaving 19 bases between the germline ends. Germline loops: CDR1 SGHDN, CDR2 FVKESK.

The chain has TRBV11-3 and TRBJ2-7; D might be TRBD2 (5 bases). V lost 4 bases and J 3 bases, leaving 10 bases between the germline ends. The CDR3 spans 13 residues. CDR1 is SGHNT, CDR2 YENEEA, per germline. The CDR3 DNA sequence: TGTGCCAGCAGCTCACTCAGCGGCTACGAGCAGTACTTC. Amino acids: CASSSLSGYEQYF.

The chain combines TRBV28 with TRBJ2-1, with D possibly TRBD2 on 5 matching bases. The CDR3 spans 15 residues. Trimming took off 2 bases at V and 0 bases at J, with 8 bases between the two ends. Germline V CDR1 and CDR2: MDHEN, SYDVKM. CDR3 nucleotide sequence: TGTGCCAGCAGTTTAGAACTAGTCTCCTACAATGAGCAGTTCTTC. Translating it yields CASSLELVSYNEQFF.

This clonotype has a handful of counts. The rearrangement links TRBV29-1 to TRBJ2-5, with no clear D. This CDR3 has 10 residues. CDR1 is SQVTM and CDR2 is ANQGSEA in the germline V gene. Trimming cost V 5 bases and J 2 bases, with 3 bases left between them. The CDR3 spells CSVSQETQYF. The CDR3, as DNA: TGCAGCGTTTCACAAGAGACCCAGTACTTC.

The chain has TRBV19 and TRBJ1-5; 7 bases match TRBD1. The CDR3 has 13 residues. The germline gives CDR1 LNHDA, CDR2 SQIVND (reference sequence). The V gene end was trimmed by 6 bases and the J gene end by 7 bases; junction bases not matched to a gene: 6. The CDR3 spells CASSRDRQQPQHF. CDR3 DNA sequence: TGTGCCAGTAGCCGGGACAGACAGCAGCCCCAGCATTTT.

This rearrangement joins TRBV2 to TRBJ1-5, with D uncertain. Deletions cut 2 bases from V and 0 bases from J, with 14 bases between. Germline CDR1 and CDR2: SNHLY and FYNNEI. There are 17 residues in the CDR3. The CDR3 region is CASSETARSDSNQPQHF. DNA for the CDR3: TGTGCCAGCAGTGAAACAGCTCGGTCAGATAGCAATCAGCCCCAGCATTTT.

Concerning this clonotype: A read error may be the cause here, since a much bigger clone is one base away. The chain links TRBV18 to TRBJ2-7; 8 nucleotides agree with TRBD2. V shed 9 bases and J 1 base; nucleotides not matched to a gene: 8. Germline values: CDR1 KGHSH, CDR2 LQKENI. There are 14 residues in the CDR3. CDR3 bases: TGTGCCAGATCAACTAGCGGTCCTTCCTACGAGCAGTACTTC. The encoded protein is CARSTSGPSYEQYF.

The chain joins TRBV20-1 to TRBJ2-7, with a tentative D call TRBD2 (5 bases). V lost 6 bases to trimming and J lost 0 bases, with 12 bases between them. Germline lookup yields CDR1 DFQATT and CDR2 SNEGSKA (reference sequence). The CDR3 extends over 13 amino acids. The CDR3 loop is CSATTMTSYEQYF. CDR3 DNA sequence: TGCAGTGCCACGACTATGACCTCCTACGAGCAGTACTTC.

V gene TRBV29-1 combines with J gene TRBJ2-7, with D tentatively TRBD1 (6 bases). Germline V lookup: CDR1 SQVTM, CDR2 ANQGSEA. The germline V and J ends were trimmed by 5 bases and 5 bases, with 16 bases remaining between them. The CDR3 spans 13 residues. Written as DNA, the CDR3 is TGCAGCGTTCCAACAGGGATAGGGGACGAGCAGTACTTC. As protein: CSVPTGIGDEQYF.

CDR3 protein: CASSGLGVTGELFF. For the CDR3, the DNA is TGTGCCAGCAGCGGACTGGGGGTAACCGGGGAGCTGTTTTTT. This sequence joins TRBV5-6 and TRBJ2-2; D could derive from TRBD1 or TRBD2 (5 bases each). The CDR3 is 14 residues long. Germline CDR1 is SGHDT and CDR2 is YYEEEE. Trimming removed 4 bases from V and 5 bases from J, with 12 bases in between.

The V gene is TRBV18, the J gene TRBJ2-7; 7 nucleotides match TRBD1. The J segment lost 0 bases and the V segment lost 6 bases, leaving 5 bases of the junction unmatched. This CDR3 is 14 amino acids long. CDR1 and CDR2 from the germline V gene are KGHSH and LQKENI. As DNA, the CDR3 is TGTGCCAGCTCCACCGGGACAGTCTCCTACGAGCAGTACTTC. Protein product: CASSTGTVSYEQYF.

J is TRBJ1-1 and V is TRBV7-3; D remains ambiguous. CDR3 length: 14 amino acids. Germline CDR1 SGHTA, CDR2 FQGTGA. Trimming took off 1 base at V and 1 base at J, with 7 bases between the two ends. The CDR3 DNA follows: TGTGCCAGCAGCTTAAGACACGGGAACACTGAAGCTTTCTTT. Residues: CASSLRHGNTEAFF.

CDR3 nucleotide sequence: TGTGCCAGCAGCTTAGGCCGGGGACTAGTGGGCAATGAGCAGTTCTTC. This codes for CASSLGRGLVGNEQFF. The chain carries TRBV11-3 and TRBJ2-1; TRBD2 matches at 8 bases. Germline trimming cut 1 base from V and 6 bases from J; bases unmatched to any gene: 8. The CDR3 spans 16 residues. CDR1 and CDR2 from the germline V gene are SGHNT and YENEEA.